The present TCR beta chain was sequenced within a study of blood T cells in healthy people across ages. General study findings and limits: Estimated diversity that came from one million T cells was considered an underestimate. Per million T cells, the diversity of TCR beta decreased roughly linearly as age advanced.

Primers used in a second PCR of roughly 6 to 11 cycles were a sample-barcoded 5' primer and a J-beta primer mix. MiXCR, applied by TCRdb to the 5' RACE reads, yields one record per CDR3 protein. The sample shows about 640,000 distinct CDR3 sequences, approximately 59% of them seen only once. The CDR3 covers 15 residues. V was cut by 6 bases and J by 1 base, with 15 bases left in between. Points on this clonotype: Its cognate antigen is unknown.

V gene TRBV12-3 or TRBV12-4 combines with J gene TRBJ1-2, with D possibly matching TRBD1 (5 bases). This clonotype was sampled from a man aged 55 to 70 in good health. The sequencing input was blood. CDR3 in amino acids: CASRQFGTDNYGYTF. CDR3 DNA sequence: TGTGCCAGCAGGCAATTCGGGACGGATAACTATGGCTACACCTTC.